This T cell receptor (beta chain) was documented in a study of T cells after yellow fever vaccination. J was trimmed by 4 bases and V by 3 bases; bases with no gene match: 4. This CDR3 spans 15 amino acids. Germline V gene sequence: CDR1 SGHRS, CDR2 YFSETQ. Making TCR cDNA involved 5'RACE template switching, which added UMIs and a universal primer site. TCRdb ran MiXCR on the 5' RACE reads and lists one entry per CDR3 protein. The sample has 500,000 to 700,000 distinct CDR3 sequences, 15% to 20% seen once. This clonotype was counted only a few times. The sequence derives from a man aged 25-45 years who received the YFV17D yellow fever vaccine. The sample consisted of PBMCs, taken 15 days after the yellow fever booster vaccination. The J gene is TRBJ2-3, the V gene TRBV5-1; 11 nucleotides agree with TRBD1. CDR3 coding DNA: TGCGCCAGCAGCTCCGGACAGGGGGCTGCAGATACGCAGTATTTT. The encoded protein is CASSSGQGAADTQYF. Drawing the rest from reference TRBV5-1 and TRBJ2-3, the complete variable domain is KAGVTQTPRYLIKTRGQQVTLSCSPISGHRSVSWYQQTPGQGLQFLFEYFSETQRNKGNFPGRFSGRQFSNSRSEMNVSTLELGDSALYLCASSSGQGAADTQYFGPGTRLTVL.